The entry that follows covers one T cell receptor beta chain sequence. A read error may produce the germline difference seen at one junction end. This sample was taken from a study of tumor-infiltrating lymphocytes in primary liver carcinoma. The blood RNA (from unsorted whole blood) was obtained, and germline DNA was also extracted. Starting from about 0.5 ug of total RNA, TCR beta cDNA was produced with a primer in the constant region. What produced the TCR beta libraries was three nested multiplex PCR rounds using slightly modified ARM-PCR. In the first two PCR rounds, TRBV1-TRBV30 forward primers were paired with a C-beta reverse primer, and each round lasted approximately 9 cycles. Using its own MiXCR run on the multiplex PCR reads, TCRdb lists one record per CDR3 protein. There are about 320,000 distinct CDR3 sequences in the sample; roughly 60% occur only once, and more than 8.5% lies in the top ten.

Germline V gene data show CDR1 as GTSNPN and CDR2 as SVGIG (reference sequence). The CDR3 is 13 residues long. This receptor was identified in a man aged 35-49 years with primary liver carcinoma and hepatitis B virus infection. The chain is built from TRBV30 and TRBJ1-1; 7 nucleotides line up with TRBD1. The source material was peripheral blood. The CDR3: CTWSVRQGLEAFF. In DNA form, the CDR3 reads TGTACCTGGAGTGTACGACAGGGACTTGAAGCTTTCTTT.